This is a list of T cell receptor beta chains from one sample in a study of T-cell memory formation after mild COVID-19. MiXCR was run by TCRdb on the 5' RACE reads, yielding one entry per CDR3 protein. Among 390,000 or so distinct CDR3 sequences listed, more than 15% were seen once. Sequencing was done on a sample of PBMCs or a T cell subset sorted from them (not recorded which). These receptors were collected from a man in his late teens or twenties who had mild COVID-19 (a few samples of this study predate the infection). Cell type and time point are not known. Each CDR3 is given with its conserved first and last residue. D genes are given only for firm matches. Only some rows state a clone size, as once, few, many or a class for expanded clones.

V gene	J gene	D gene	clone size	CDR3 DNA	CDR3 protein
TRBV7-2	TRBJ1-2	TRBD1	.	TGTGCCAGCAGCTTAGGGGGACAGGGCTTTGCCTATGGCTACACCTTC	CASSLGGQGFAYGYTF
TRBV2	TRBJ2-3	TRBD2	many	TGTGCCAGCAGTCCCGGGACTAGGTCATCAGATACGCAGTATTTT	CASSPGTRSSDTQYF
TRBV4-2	TRBJ2-7	.	.	TGTGCCAGCAGCACCGGAAGGGGCGAGCAGTACTTC	CASSTGRGEQYF
TRBV5-1	TRBJ2-5	.	many	TGCGCCAGCAGCTTACAGCCCGGCGACGAGACCCAGTACTTC	CASSLQPGDETQYF
TRBV3-1	TRBJ2-1	.	.	TGTGCCAGCAGCCAGCGATGGGGGGACAATGAGCAGTTCTTC	CASSQRWGDNEQFF
TRBV28	TRBJ1-1	.	few	TGTGCCAGCAGTTTGTTCCCAGGGTTTGGGTCCCATCGAGCTTTCTTT	CASSLFPGFGSHRAFF
TRBV6-1	TRBJ2-7	.	.	TGTGCCAGCTCCGTCCGCTACGAGCAGTACTTC	CASSVRYEQYF
TRBV20-1	TRBJ2-2	.	.	TGCAGTGCTCCGGGGGGCCTCAACACCGGGGAGCTGTTTTTT	CSAPGGLNTGELFF
TRBV9	TRBJ2-2	.	.	TGTGCCAGCAGCGTAGCGGGGAGCCCCGGGGAGCTGTTTTTT	CASSVAGSPGELFF
TRBV11-2	TRBJ1-3	TRBD1	.	TGTGCCAGCAGCACCCGGACAGGTCTCTCTGGAAACACCATATATTTT	CASSTRTGLSGNTIYF
TRBV9	TRBJ1-5	.	.	TGTGCCAGCAGCGTTGCAGCAAATCAGCCCCAGCATTTT	CASSVAANQPQHF
TRBV6-5	TRBJ2-2	TRBD1	.	TGTGCCAGCCGGACAGGAAGAGTGGGTAACACCGGGGAGCTGTTTTTT	CASRTGRVGNTGELFF
TRBV28	TRBJ2-3	.	few	TGTGCCACGGCCCGGAGGTCAGATACGCAGTATTTT	CATARRSDTQYF